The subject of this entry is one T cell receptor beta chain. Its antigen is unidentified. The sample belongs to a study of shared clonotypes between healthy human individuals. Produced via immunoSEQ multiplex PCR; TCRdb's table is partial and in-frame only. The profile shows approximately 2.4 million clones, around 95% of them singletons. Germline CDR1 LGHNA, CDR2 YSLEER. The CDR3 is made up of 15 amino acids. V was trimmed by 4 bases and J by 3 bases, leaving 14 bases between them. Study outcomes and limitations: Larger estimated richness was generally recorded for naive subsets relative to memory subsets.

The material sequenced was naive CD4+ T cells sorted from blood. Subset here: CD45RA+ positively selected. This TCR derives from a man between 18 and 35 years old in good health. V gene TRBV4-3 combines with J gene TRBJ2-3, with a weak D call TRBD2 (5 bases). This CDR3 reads CASSLAGEGTDTQYF. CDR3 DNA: TGCGCCAGCAGCCTGGCCGGGGAAGGGACAGATACGCAGTATTTT.